The 17 T cell receptor beta chains presented below share a single source sample, sequenced in a study of blood T cell repertoires in COVID-19. Repertoires were generated with immunoSEQ multiplex PCR, while TCRdb's copy carries only in-frame clones and drops some. The sample holds around 200,000 clones, 85% to 90% seen once. The sequenced sample consisted of peripheral blood. These receptors all come from a man older than 75 with acute or convalescent COVID-19.

The rearrangement links TRBV9 to TRBJ2-5; D remains ambiguous. This CDR3 is built from 13 residues. Germline CDR1 reads SGDLS; CDR2 reads YYNGEE. V was shortened by 4 bases and J by 9 bases, with 16 bases between the two germline ends. The CDR3 nucleotides are TGTGCCAGCAGCCTCGCCCCGGGTCGGGCCCAGTACTTC. Its translation: CASSLAPGRAQYF.

The gene calls are TRBV11-3 and TRBJ1-3, with D possibly being TRBD1 (5 bases). The CDR3 is 14 amino acids. In germline, CDR1 is SGHNT, CDR2 YENEEA. The germline V and J ends were trimmed by 9 bases and 0 bases, with 12 bases remaining between them. The CDR3 is CASRTGNSGNTIYF. The CDR3 DNA follows: TGTGCCAGTCGCACAGGCAACTCTGGAAACACCATATATTTT.

The rearrangement joins TRBV28 to TRBJ2-7, with D unclear. The CDR3 spans 15 residues. V was pared by 6 bases and J by 2 bases, with 17 bases between. Germline V gives CDR1 MDHEN, CDR2 SYDVKM. This CDR3 reads CASRPDGPGTYEQYF. DNA of the CDR3: TGTGCCAGCAGACCCGATGGGCCAGGCACCTACGAGCAGTACTTC.

This clone has only one observation. The CDR3 sequence: CATTATTNTGELFF. CDR3 nucleotide sequence: TGTGCCACCACAGCGACTACGAACACCGGGGAGCTGTTTTTT. The chain uses TRBV24-1 and TRBJ2-2, with D perhaps matching TRBD2 (5 bases). V shed 8 bases and J shed 0 bases, with 9 bases lying between them. CDR3 length equals 14 residues. CDR1 and CDR2 from the germline V gene are KGHDR and SFDVKD.

Worth noting for this clone: Other DNA sequences in the sample encode the same CDR3. J is TRBJ1-6 and V is TRBV19; D might be TRBD1 (5 bases). The CDR3 is 13 amino acids. CDR1 is LNHDA and CDR2 is SQIVND in the germline V gene (reference sequence). Trimming took 3 bases from V and 8 from J, leaving 8 bases between them. This CDR3 is CASSIGGDSPLHF. CDR3 in DNA: TGTGCCAGTAGTATCGGGGGGGATTCACCCCTCCACTTT. The full variable domain, in which reference TRBV19 and TRBJ1-6 provide the parts outside the CDR3, is DGGITQSPKYLFRKEGQNVTLSCEQNLNHDAMYWYRQDPGQGLRLIYYSQIVNDFQKGDIAEGYSVSREKKESFPLTVTSAQKNPTAFYLCASSIGGDSPLHFGNGTRLTVT.

The rearrangement uses TRBV18 and TRBJ1-1; tentative D call: TRBD1 (5 bases). Per germline, CDR1 KGHSH and CDR2 LQKENI. The CDR3 extends over 13 amino acids. The V and J ends lost 4 bases and 2 bases respectively, with 8 bases between them. CDR3 region: CASSHDRNTEAFF. The CDR3 coding sequence is TGTGCCAGCTCACACGACAGAAACACTGAAGCTTTCTTT.

V is TRBV6-2 or TRBV6-3 and J is TRBJ2-7; possibly TRBD2 for D (6 bases). Trimming cost V 2 bases and J 2 bases, with 13 bases left between them. Germline loops: CDR1 MNHEY, CDR2 SVGEGT. This CDR3 region has 15 residues. CDR3: CASSYQSGGAYEQYF. The CDR3 nucleotides are TGTGCCAGCAGTTACCAATCTGGAGGGGCCTACGAGCAGTACTTC.

The chain links TRBV19 to TRBJ1-1, with 7 bases that match TRBD1. The CDR3 covers 15 residues. Per germline, CDR1 LNHDA and CDR2 SQIVND (reference sequence). With 6 bases clipped from V and 1 base from J, the junction kept 8 bases outside the gene matches. The CDR3 region is CASSASRQGNTEAFF. CDR3 bases: TGTGCCAGTAGCGCTTCCCGACAGGGGAACACTGAAGCTTTCTTT.

About this clone itself: Other nucleotide sequences from this sample produce the same CDR3. The V gene is TRBV5-4, the J gene TRBJ2-1; the match to TRBD1 covers 8 bases. The V and J ends lost 2 bases and 6 bases, in that order; junction bases with no gene match: 4. The V gene's germline CDR1 is SGHNT and CDR2 YYREEE (reference sequence). The CDR3 contains 14 residues. CDR3 nucleotides: TGTGCCAGCAGCTTAGGACAGGGAGGCAATGAGCAGTTCTTC. Protein: CASSLGQGGNEQFF.

V gene TRBV5-1 combines with J gene TRBJ2-5, with a weak D call TRBD1 (6 bases). The CDR3 consists of 15 residues. Germline V gene lookup returns CDR1 SGHRS and CDR2 YFSETQ. V dropped 0 bases and J dropped 1 base, with 10 bases sitting between them. CDR3 nucleotide sequence: TGCGCCAGCAGCTTGGCCCCCAGGGGCCAAGAGACCCAGTACTTC. It encodes CASSLAPRGQETQYF.

The chain joins TRBV14 to TRBJ1-1; 7 nucleotides agree with TRBD1. This CDR3 region has 16 residues. Germline CDR1 SGHDN, CDR2 FVKESK. V lost 6 bases to trimming and J lost 3 bases; unmatched junction nucleotides: 13. In DNA, the CDR3 is TGTGCCAGCAGGTCGACAGGGAGGTGGGGACACACTGAAGCTTTCTTT. Translation gives CASRSTGRWGHTEAFF.

CDR3 sequence: CASSPRTSGSYADTQYF. The CDR3 region has the DNA TGTGCCAGCTCACCTCGGACTAGCGGGAGCTATGCAGATACGCAGTATTTT. The chain recombines TRBV18 with TRBJ2-3; TRBD2 matches at 13 bases. After removal of 3 bases from V and 4 bases from J, the junction contained 7 bases not matched to a gene. The CDR3 is made up of 17 amino acids. Germline-derived CDR1 and CDR2 are KGHSH and LQKENI.

CDR3 nucleotides: TGCGCCAGCAGCTTGGGTTCCTCAGCGGGAGGATACAATGAGCAGTTCTTC. The encoded protein is CASSLGSSAGGYNEQFF. This chain joins TRBV5-1 and TRBJ2-1, with TRBD2 matching 9 bases. Losses at the gene ends were 0 bases for V and 4 bases for J; bases not matched to a gene: 8. Germline values: CDR1 SGHRS, CDR2 YFSETQ. This CDR3 has 17 amino acids.

The chain couples TRBV12-3 or TRBV12-4 to TRBJ2-7; 8 bases match TRBD2. The J segment lost 9 bases and the V segment lost 6 bases, leaving 10 bases of the junction unmatched. The length of the CDR3 is 13 residues. The CDR3 region is CASSPGLVTAQYV. As DNA, the CDR3 is TGTGCCAGCAGCCCGGGACTAGTTACTGCGCAGTACGTC.

The chain uses TRBV28 and TRBJ1-1; TRBD1 agrees at 8 bases. The CDR3 sequence is 17 residues long. V shed 3 bases and J 3 bases; nucleotides not matched to a gene: 12. CDR1 and CDR2 from the germline V gene are MDHEN and SYDVKM. The CDR3 nucleotides are TGTGCCAGCAGTTTGTCGCTTCAGGGGGCTGGGTACACTGAAGCTTTCTTT. Its translation: CASSLSLQGAGYTEAFF.

The chain joins TRBV18 to TRBJ1-1, with 8 bases matching TRBD1. Germline V gene lookup returns CDR1 KGHSH and CDR2 LQKENI. The CDR3 is 14 residues long. J lost 6 bases, V lost 2 bases, and 5 bases had no gene match. CDR3 DNA sequence: TGTGCCAGCTCACCAGCGACAGGGGTGGCTGAAGCTTTCTTT. This codes for CASSPATGVAEAFF.

The V gene is TRBV7-3, the J gene TRBJ2-2, with D possibly being TRBD1 (6 bases). The CDR3 extends over 16 amino acids. V was trimmed by 5 bases and J by 3 bases, leaving 16 bases between them. CDR1 SGHTA and CDR2 FQGTGA come from the germline V gene. The CDR3 sequence is CASSVLRAGDTGELFF. The CDR3 DNA reads TGTGCCAGCAGCGTCCTCAGGGCAGGGGACACCGGGGAGCTGTTTTTT.